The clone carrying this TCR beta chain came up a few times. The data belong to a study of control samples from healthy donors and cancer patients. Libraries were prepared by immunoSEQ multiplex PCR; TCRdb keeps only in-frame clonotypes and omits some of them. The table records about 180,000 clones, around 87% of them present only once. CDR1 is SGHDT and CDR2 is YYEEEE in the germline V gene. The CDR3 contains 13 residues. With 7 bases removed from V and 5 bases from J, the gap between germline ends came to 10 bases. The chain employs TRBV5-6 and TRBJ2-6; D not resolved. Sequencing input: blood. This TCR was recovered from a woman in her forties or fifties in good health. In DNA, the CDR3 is TGTGCCAGCCGCACCAACTGGGCCAACGTCCTGACTTTC. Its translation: CASRTNWANVLTF.